This note documents a single T cell receptor (beta chain) sequence. Primers included in the PCR were 60 Vbeta and 13 Jbeta primers. Sequencing was performed with immunoSEQ multiplex PCR; in TCRdb, only in-frame clones are kept and a portion is missing. The profile shows 110,000 to 150,000 clones, around 81% of them singletons. This record belongs to a study of cytomegalovirus exposure and HLA in healthy donors. This CDR3 has 13 amino acids. The germline V gene encodes CDR1 SGDLS and CDR2 YYNGEE. V dropped 7 bases and J dropped 1; count of bases not matched to a gene: 5. The specimen sequenced was PBMCs. The TCR originated in a man aged 40-50 years in good health and CMV-seropositive. The rearrangement uses TRBV9 and TRBJ2-7; 7 bases match TRBD2. CDR3 region: CASGRGGSYEQYF. The CDR3 DNA reads TGTGCCAGCGGAAGGGGAGGGTCCTACGAGCAGTACTTC. Using reference TRBV9 and TRBJ2-7 for the parts outside the CDR3, the full variable domain is DSGVTQTPKHLITATGQRVTLRCSPRSGDLSVYWYQQSLDQGLQFLIQYYNGEERAKGNILERFSAQQFPDLHSELNLSSLELGDSALYFCASGRGGSYEQYFGPGTRLTVT.